This T cell receptor (beta chain) originates from a study of CD8 T cells in Susac syndrome. Sequencing of TCR beta covered CD8+ and CD4+ T cells obtained from blood. A quantity of about 0.45 to 1 ug RNA underwent reverse transcription using random hexamers. MiXCR, run by TCRdb on the immunoSEQ multiplex PCR reads, gives a single entry per CDR3 protein. The table lists about 280,000 distinct CDR3 sequences, roughly 84% of them singletons. This clonotype was counted only a few times. Sequenced input: CD8+ T cells from PBMCs. This TCR was sampled from a human donor with multiple sclerosis.

CDR3 amino acids: CASSYSSSYEQYF. The CDR3 DNA reads as TGTGCCAGCAGTTACTCTAGCTCCTACGAGCAGTACTTC. The chain has TRBV6-5 and TRBJ2-7; D gene unclear. V lost 0 bases and J lost 0, with 3 bases in between. Germline loops: CDR1 MNHEY, CDR2 SVGAGI. The CDR3 totals 13 residues.